Listed here are 19 T cell receptor beta chains from one sample, sequenced in a study of blood T cell repertoires in COVID-19. Produced via immunoSEQ multiplex PCR; TCRdb's table is partial and in-frame only. This sample has some 94,000 clones, with roughly 72% found just once. Sequenced: peripheral blood. The receptor source for this set is a woman aged 55 to 70 in a cohort sampled during active or convalescent COVID-19.

The chain recombines TRBV5-1 with TRBJ1-1; D uncertain. Trimming took off 4 bases at V and 4 bases at J, with 8 bases between the two ends. The CDR3 is made up of 12 amino acids. CDR1 is SGHRS, CDR2 YFSETQ, per germline. CDR3 loop: CASSEAFTEAFF. CDR3 coding DNA: TGCGCCAGCAGCGAGGCATTCACTGAAGCTTTCTTT.

At least ten counts were recorded for this clone. This CDR3 is also generated by other DNA sequences in the sample. The chain has TRBV29-1 and TRBJ2-7; no definite D call. Between the trimmed V and J ends, which lost 4 bases and 5 bases, there was a span of 15 bases. Germline lookup yields CDR1 SQVTM and CDR2 ANQGSEA. There are 13 residues in the CDR3. The CDR3, as DNA: TGCAGCGTTGTCGTCCAGGTAATCAACGAGCAGTACTTC. Translated: CSVVVQVINEQYF.

The chain joins TRBV10-3 to TRBJ1-2; D not certain. CDR1 ENHRY and CDR2 SYGVKD come from the germline V gene. The CDR3 length is 12 residues. Trimming took 8 bases from V and 0 from J, leaving 7 bases between them. In DNA, the CDR3 is TGTGCCATCTTTGTTACTAACTATGGCTACACCTTC. Translation gives CAIFVTNYGYTF.

The chain joins TRBV10-1 to TRBJ2-7; 7 bases match TRBD2. Germline loops: CDR1 WNHNN, CDR2 SYGVQD (reference sequence). This CDR3 comprises 16 residues. V was clipped by 3 bases and J by 2 bases; unmatched bases: 10. The CDR3 protein is CASSETVAGTAYEQYF. In nucleotides, the CDR3 is TGCGCCAGCAGTGAAACAGTAGCGGGTACAGCCTACGAGCAGTACTTC.

The chain employs TRBV5-6 and TRBJ1-4, with a weak D call TRBD1 (5 bases). The CDR3 spans 15 residues. Germline-derived CDR1 and CDR2 are SGHDT and YYEEEE. Trimming took 6 bases from V and 7 from J, leaving 19 bases between them. The CDR3 spells CASNQRRGIGEKLFF. The CDR3 DNA sequence: TGTGCCAGCAACCAACGTCGGGGGATCGGTGAAAAACTGTTTTTT.

This clone showed up just a few times. As the CDR3 is not closed by the conserved phenylalanine or tryptophan, this likely results from a read error. The DNA is left out, because the CDR3 cannot be placed on it with certainty; the CDR3 is given as TCRdb lists it. This sequence joins TRBV27 and TRBJ1-2; the D call of TRBD1 is as the table states it, not checked on the DNA. The CDR3 totals 11 residues, both ends included. The germline V gene encodes CDR1 MNHEY and CDR2 SMNVEV (reference sequence). The CDR3 spells CASSVRQGPPI.

The sample holds a few counts of this clone. CDR3 sequence: CASSFRTVQGADTQYF. CDR3 DNA sequence: TGTGCCAGCAGTTTTAGGACCGTACAGGGGGCAGATACGCAGTATTTT. The chain joins TRBV27 to TRBJ2-3, with TRBD1 matching 8 bases. This CDR3 region has 16 residues. In germline, CDR1 is MNHEY, CDR2 SMNVEV (reference sequence). Trimming at V came to 3 bases and at J to 4 bases, leaving 9 bases not matched to a gene.

The rearrangement uses TRBV7-8 and TRBJ1-2, with 8 nucleotides matching TRBD1. V was clipped by 2 bases and J by 2 bases; unmatched bases: 1. This CDR3 is 14 amino acids long. Germline lookup yields CDR1 SGHVS and CDR2 FQNEAQ. Here the CDR3 reads CASSLNRGNYGYTF. CDR3 nucleotides: TGTGCCAGCAGCTTAAACAGGGGGAACTATGGCTACACCTTC.

The chain combines TRBV11-1 with TRBJ2-5; TRBD1 agrees at 7 bases. The junction had 6 bases not matched to a gene; V was cut back by 1 base and J by 1 base. This CDR3 has 16 residues. The germline CDR1 and CDR2 sequences are SGHAT and FQDESV (reference sequence). The chain's CDR3 is CASSLGTGSRQETQYF. The CDR3 DNA reads TGTGCCAGCAGCTTAGGGACAGGATCCCGCCAAGAGACCCAGTACTTC.

V usage is TRBV27 and J usage is TRBJ2-7; 11 bases map to TRBD2. V gave up 4 bases and J gave up 6 bases; unmatched junction bases: 8. The germline CDR1 and CDR2 sequences are MNHEY and SMNVEV (reference sequence). The CDR3 sequence is 15 residues long. The DNA for the CDR3 is TGTGCCAGCAGTTCGTTTAGCGGGGGGGCGGGCGAGCAGTACTTC. Translation gives CASSSFSGGAGEQYF.

This clone was counted a single time. V usage is TRBV12-3 or TRBV12-4 and J usage is TRBJ2-7; the D gene is possibly TRBD1 (5 bases). CDR3 length: 12 residues. Trimming took off 2 bases at V and 5 bases at J, with 7 bases between the two ends. The chain's CDR3 is CASSLWGNEQYF. Written as DNA, the CDR3 is TGTGCCAGCAGTTTATGGGGCAACGAGCAGTACTTC.

The rearrangement links TRBV6-6 to TRBJ2-3; 11 bases are shared with TRBD2. The CDR3 is 16 residues long. V dropped 6 bases and J dropped 3; count of bases not matched to a gene: 8. Germline CDR1 and CDR2: MNHNY and SVGAGI (reference sequence). As DNA, the CDR3 is TGTGCCAGCAGACTGACTAGCGGGGTTGGTACAGATACGCAGTATTTT. Amino acids: CASRLTSGVGTDTQYF.

The rearrangement joins TRBV3-1 (or the pseudogene TRBV3-2) to TRBJ1-2, with 9 positions matching TRBD1. The junction had 8 bases not matched to a gene; V was cut back by 4 bases and J by 8 bases. This CDR3 has 14 amino acids. CDR1 and CDR2 (germline): LGHDT, YNNKEL (reference sequence). Here the CDR3 reads CASSLVQGAKGYTF. The DNA of the CDR3 is TGTGCCAGCAGCCTAGTACAGGGGGCGAAGGGCTACACCTTC.

This clone was picked up a small number of times. J is TRBJ2-7 and V is TRBV29-1, with 7 bases lining up with TRBD1. The length of the CDR3 is 13 residues. With V trimmed by 7 bases and J by 5 bases, 11 bases remained unmatched. Looked up from germline, CDR1 is SQVTM and CDR2 is ANQGSEA. CDR3: CSAQARQGDEQYF. The CDR3 bases are TGCAGCGCCCAAGCTCGTCAGGGGGACGAGCAGTACTTC.

The chain recombines TRBV15 with TRBJ2-7; 8 bases fit TRBD1. With 3 bases clipped from V and 3 bases from J, the junction kept 7 bases outside the gene matches. The CDR3 loop spans 15 amino acids. Germline loops: CDR1 LNHNV, CDR2 YYDKDF (reference sequence). This CDR3 is CATSSASGQGYEQYF. The CDR3 DNA reads as TGTGCCACCAGCAGCGCTTCCGGACAGGGCTACGAGCAGTACTTC.

The CDR3 region is CASSKGPENTTYEQYF. CDR3 nucleotides: TGTGCCAGCAGCAAAGGTCCCGAAAACACGACCTACGAGCAGTACTTC. The rearrangement joins TRBV21-1 to TRBJ2-7; the table calls TRBD1, which could not be checked here. TRBV21-1 is deemed a pseudogene. The CDR3 loop spans 16 amino acids.

This clone has only one observation. This chain joins TRBV7-9 and TRBJ1-1, with unresolved D. V dropped 1 base and J dropped 1 base, with 13 bases sitting between them. CDR1 is SEHNR and CDR2 is FQNEAQ in the germline V gene (reference sequence). The CDR3 loop spans 16 amino acids. The CDR3 sequence: CASSLGGPRGNTEAFF. In nucleotides, the CDR3 is TGTGCCAGCAGCTTAGGTGGCCCAAGAGGGAACACTGAAGCTTTCTTT.

The chain carries TRBV4-1 and TRBJ2-7; 9 bases map to TRBD1. J lost 1 base, V lost 0 bases, and 7 bases had no gene match. The CDR3 contains 17 residues. Germline loops: CDR1 MGHRA, CDR2 YSYEKL. The CDR3 region has the DNA TGCGCCAGCAGCCAAGATACCCAAGGGACAGGGTCCTACGAGCAGTACTTC. Protein sequence: CASSQDTQGTGSYEQYF.

This chain connects TRBV6-5 to TRBJ1-1; D is unclear. The CDR3 has 15 residues. V was clipped by 0 bases and J by 4 bases, with 12 bases between them. CDR1 is MNHEY, CDR2 SVGAGI, per germline. For the CDR3, the DNA is TGTGCCAGCAGTTACTCTCCCAGGAAAGGCACTGAAGCTTTCTTT. This sequence encodes CASSYSPRKGTEAFF.